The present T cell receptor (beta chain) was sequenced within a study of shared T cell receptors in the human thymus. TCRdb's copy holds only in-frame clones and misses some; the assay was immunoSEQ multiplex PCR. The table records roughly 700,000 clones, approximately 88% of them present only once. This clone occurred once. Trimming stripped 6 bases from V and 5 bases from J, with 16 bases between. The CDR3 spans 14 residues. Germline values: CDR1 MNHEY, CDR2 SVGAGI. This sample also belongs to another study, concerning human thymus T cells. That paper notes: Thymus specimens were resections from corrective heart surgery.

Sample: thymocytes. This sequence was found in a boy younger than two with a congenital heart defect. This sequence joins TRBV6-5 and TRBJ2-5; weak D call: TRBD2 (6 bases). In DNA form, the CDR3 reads TGTGCCAGCAGCAAAACTACCCGGGGGGAGACCCAGTACTTC. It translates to CASSKTTRGETQYF.